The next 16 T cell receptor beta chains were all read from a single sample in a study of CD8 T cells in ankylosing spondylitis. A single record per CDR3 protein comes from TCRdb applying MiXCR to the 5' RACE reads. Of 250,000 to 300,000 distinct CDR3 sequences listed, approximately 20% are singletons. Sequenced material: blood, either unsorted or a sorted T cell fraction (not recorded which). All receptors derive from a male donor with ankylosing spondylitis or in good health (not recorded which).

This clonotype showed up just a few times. The chain's CDR3 is CASMFQGGNEQFF. The CDR3 DNA is TGCGCCAGCATGTTTCAGGGGGGGAATGAGCAGTTCTTC. V gene TRBV5-1 combines with J gene TRBJ2-1; either TRBD1 or TRBD2 may fit D (7 bases each). V lost 6 bases to trimming and J lost 7 bases, with 14 bases between them. Germline assignment: CDR1 SGHRS and CDR2 YFSETQ. This CDR3 is built from 13 residues.

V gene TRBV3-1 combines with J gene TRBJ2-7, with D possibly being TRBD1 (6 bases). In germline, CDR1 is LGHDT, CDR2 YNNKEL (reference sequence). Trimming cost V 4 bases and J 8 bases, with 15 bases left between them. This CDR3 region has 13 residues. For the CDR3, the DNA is TGTGCCAGCAGCCTGAGACAGGACCTCAAGCAGTACGTC. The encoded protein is CASSLRQDLKQYV.

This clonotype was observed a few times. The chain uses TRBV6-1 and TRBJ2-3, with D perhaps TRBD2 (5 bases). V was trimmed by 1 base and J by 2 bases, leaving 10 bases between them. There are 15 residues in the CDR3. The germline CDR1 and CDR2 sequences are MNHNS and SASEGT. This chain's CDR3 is CASSEVGRHTDTQYF. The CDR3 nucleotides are TGTGCCAGCAGTGAAGTAGGGAGACACACAGATACGCAGTATTTT.

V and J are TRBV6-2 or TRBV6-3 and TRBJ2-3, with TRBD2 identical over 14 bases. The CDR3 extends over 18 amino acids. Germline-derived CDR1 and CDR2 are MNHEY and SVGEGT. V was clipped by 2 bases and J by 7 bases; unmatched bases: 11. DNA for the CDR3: TGTGCCAGCAGTTACGACGGGAGGACTAGCGGGGGGACATATACGCAGTATTTT. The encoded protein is CASSYDGRTSGGTYTQYF.

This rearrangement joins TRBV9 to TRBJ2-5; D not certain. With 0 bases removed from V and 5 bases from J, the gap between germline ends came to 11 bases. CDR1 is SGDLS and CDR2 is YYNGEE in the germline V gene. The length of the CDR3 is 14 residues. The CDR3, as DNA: TGTGCCAGCAGCGTAGACACCGCGCTGGAGACCCAGTACTTC. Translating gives CASSVDTALETQYF.

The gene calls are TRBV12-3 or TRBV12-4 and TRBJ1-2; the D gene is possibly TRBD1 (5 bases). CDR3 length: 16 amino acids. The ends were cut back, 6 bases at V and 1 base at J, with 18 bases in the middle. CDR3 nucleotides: TGTGCCAGCAGGGGGGAAACGGTCAGAAATAACTATGGCTACACCTTC. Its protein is CASRGETVRNNYGYTF.

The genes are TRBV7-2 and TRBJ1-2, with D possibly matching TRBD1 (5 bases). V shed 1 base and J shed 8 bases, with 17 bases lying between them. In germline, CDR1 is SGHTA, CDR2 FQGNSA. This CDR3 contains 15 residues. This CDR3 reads CASSLDGTGSSGYTF. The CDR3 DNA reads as TGTGCCAGCAGCTTAGACGGGACTGGGAGCAGCGGCTACACCTTC.

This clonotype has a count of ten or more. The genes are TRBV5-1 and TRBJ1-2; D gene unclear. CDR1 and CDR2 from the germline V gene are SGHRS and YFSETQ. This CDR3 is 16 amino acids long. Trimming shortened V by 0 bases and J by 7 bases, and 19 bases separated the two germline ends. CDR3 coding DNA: TGCGCCAGCAGCTTGGACGTGCCAGGACGTGGGAGTGGCTACACCTTC. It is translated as CASSLDVPGRGSGYTF.

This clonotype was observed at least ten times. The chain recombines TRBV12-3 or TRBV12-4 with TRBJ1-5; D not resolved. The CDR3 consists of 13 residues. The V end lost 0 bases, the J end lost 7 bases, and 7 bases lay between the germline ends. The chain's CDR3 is CASSLAERQPQHF. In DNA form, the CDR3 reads TGTGCCAGCAGTTTAGCCGAGAGGCAGCCCCAGCATTTT.

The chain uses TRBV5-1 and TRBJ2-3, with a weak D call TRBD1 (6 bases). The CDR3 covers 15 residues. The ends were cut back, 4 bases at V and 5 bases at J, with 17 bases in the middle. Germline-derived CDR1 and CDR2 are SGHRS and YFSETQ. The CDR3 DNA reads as TGCGCCAGCAGCGCCGGGACACGAAGGGGAGATACGCAGTATTTT. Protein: CASSAGTRRGDTQYF.

The CDR3 reads CASSRTTGSGNTIYF. CDR3 sequence (DNA): TGTGCCAGCAGCAGAACCACAGGGTCTGGAAACACCATATATTTT. V gene TRBV6-1 combines with J gene TRBJ1-3; D might be TRBD1 (6 bases). CDR3 length: 15 amino acids. Looked up from germline, CDR1 is MNHNS and CDR2 is SASEGT. Trimming shortened V by 6 bases and J by 1 base, and 13 bases separated the two germline ends.

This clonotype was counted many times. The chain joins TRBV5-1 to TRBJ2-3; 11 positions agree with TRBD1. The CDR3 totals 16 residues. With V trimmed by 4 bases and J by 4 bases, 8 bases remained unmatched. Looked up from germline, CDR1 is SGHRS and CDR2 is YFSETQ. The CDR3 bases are TGCGCCAGCAGCACAGGACAGGGGGCTAGGGCAGATACGCAGTATTTT. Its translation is CASSTGQGARADTQYF. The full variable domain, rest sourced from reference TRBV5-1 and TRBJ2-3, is KAGVTQTPRYLIKTRGQQVTLSCSPISGHRSVSWYQQTPGQGLQFLFEYFSETQRNKGNFPGRFSGRQFSNSRSEMNVSTLELGDSALYLCASSTGQGARADTQYFGPGTRLTVL.

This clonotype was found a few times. CDR3 bases: TGTGCCAGCCGACCGCCTGGTTCCTTAAACACTGAAGCTTTCTTT. It encodes CASRPPGSLNTEAFF. The rearrangement uses TRBV12-3 or TRBV12-4 and TRBJ1-1; D is ambiguous. Trimming shortened V by 8 bases and J by 2 bases, and 18 bases separated the two germline ends. This CDR3 spans 15 amino acids.

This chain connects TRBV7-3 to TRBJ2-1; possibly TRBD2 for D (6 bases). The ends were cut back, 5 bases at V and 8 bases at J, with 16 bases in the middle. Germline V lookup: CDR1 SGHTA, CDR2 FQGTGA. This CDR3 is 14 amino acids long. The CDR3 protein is CASSPHGGPDEQFF. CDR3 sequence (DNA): TGTGCCAGCAGCCCTCACGGAGGGCCTGATGAGCAGTTCTTC.

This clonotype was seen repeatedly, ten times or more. CDR3 protein: CASSLQTLNTEAFF. CDR3 in DNA: TGTGCCAGCAGTTTACAGACATTGAACACTGAAGCTTTCTTT. This chain uses TRBV28 with TRBJ1-1; D is unclear. Germline V gene lookup returns CDR1 MDHEN and CDR2 SYDVKM. The CDR3 runs to 14 residues. Trimming left V 2 bases short and J 0 bases short, with 7 bases between.

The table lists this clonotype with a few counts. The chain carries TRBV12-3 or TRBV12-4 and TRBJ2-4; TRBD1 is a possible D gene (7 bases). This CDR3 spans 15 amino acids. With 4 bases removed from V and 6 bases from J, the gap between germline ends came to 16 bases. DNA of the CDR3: TGTGCCAGCAGTTCTTTGGCTCAGGGGGGAAACATTCAGTACTTC. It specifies CASSSLAQGGNIQYF.